A selection of T cell receptor beta chains follows, all from one sample in a study of shared clonotypes between healthy human individuals. Clones were read by immunoSEQ multiplex PCR, and TCRdb kept only the in-frame ones, dropping some. The table shows some 680,000 clones, with about three quarters occurring only once. The sequencing input was memory CD4+ T cells sorted from blood. All receptors derive from a woman in her 30s in good health. The CDR3 runs from the conserved cysteine through the conserved F or W. The D gene is left open where the match is weak. Rows may omit the clone size; those that give it use once, few, many or a size class.

>TRBJ2-5|.|TRBV10-3|13|.
TGTGCCATCAGTGGACTAGACGAAGAGACCCAGTACTTC
CAISGLDEETQYF
>TRBJ1-4|.|TRBV5-5|15|.
TGTGCCAGCAGCTTAAGGGGGAACACTAATGAAAAACTGTTTTTT
CASSLRGNTNEKLFF
>TRBJ2-2|.|TRBV19|15|.
TGTGCCAGTAACTCGGGTCAGAGAAAACCCCGGGAGCTGTTTTTT
CASNSGQRKPRELFF
>TRBJ1-1|.|TRBV19|13|.
TGTGCCAGTAGTATTACAGGGAGCACTGAAGCTTTCTTT
CASSITGSTEAFF
>TRBJ2-5|.|TRBV5-1|14|.
TGCGCCAGCAGCTTGGCTACAGGGAGGGAGACCCAGTACTTC
CASSLATGRETQYF
>TRBJ1-2|.|TRBV27|15|.
TGTGCCAGCAGTTTATCTCACAGGGATAGCTATGGCTACACCTTC
CASSLSHRDSYGYTF
>TRBJ1-2|.|TRBV28|12|.
TGTGCCAGCAGTTTATCCGGGGACGGCTACACCTTC
CASSLSGDGYTF
>TRBJ1-2|many|TRBV28|14|TRBD1
TGTGCCAGCAGTTCCAGGGGGCGTAACTATGGCTACACCTTC
CASSSRGRNYGYTF
>TRBJ2-7|.|TRBV7-2|15|.
TGTGCCAGCAGCCAGGGGGCTGGGGGGGCCTACGAGCAGTACTTC
CASSQGAGGAYEQYF
>TRBJ1-4|.|TRBV19|16|TRBD1
TGTGCCAGTAGTCATGGGACAGCACCCCCGCGAGGAAAACTGTTTTTT
CASSHGTAPPRGKLFF
>TRBJ2-6|.|TRBV14|15|.
TGTGCCAGCAGCCAAGGGGGGGCTGGGGCCAACGTCCTGACTTTC
CASSQGGAGANVLTF
>TRBJ2-3|.|TRBV5-6|15|.
TGTGCCAGCAGCTTTGACGGGCAGGGAACAGATACGCAGTATTTT
CASSFDGQGTDTQYF
>TRBJ1-3|.|TRBV7-2|17|.
TGTGCCAGCAGCTTAGCGGGCAACCAGATCTCTGGAAACACCATATATTTT
CASSLAGNQISGNTIYF